Listed here are 16 T cell receptor beta chains from one sample, sequenced in a study of cytomegalovirus exposure and HLA in healthy donors. The PCR was carried out with 60 Vbeta primers and 13 Jbeta primers. Sequencing was performed with immunoSEQ multiplex PCR; in TCRdb, only in-frame clones are kept and a portion is missing. The sample contains about 170,000 clones, around 75% of which appear only once. Sequencing input: PBMCs. The source of these receptors is a male donor in good health and CMV-seronegative.

The genes are TRBV19 and TRBJ1-6, with D perhaps TRBD1 (6 bases). The CDR3 extends over 15 amino acids. Trimming stripped 5 bases from V and 9 bases from J, with 17 bases between. Germline CDR1 LNHDA, CDR2 SQIVND (reference sequence). This CDR3 is CASSDTAQGASPLHF. Written as DNA, the CDR3 is TGTGCCAGTAGTGACACTGCACAGGGAGCTTCACCCCTCCACTTT. The whole variable domain, remainder taken from reference TRBV19 and TRBJ1-6, is DGGITQSPKYLFRKEGQNVTLSCEQNLNHDAMYWYRQDPGQGLRLIYYSQIVNDFQKGDIAEGYSVSREKKESFPLTVTSAQKNPTAFYLCASSDTAQGASPLHFGNGTRLTVT.

The chain uses TRBV4-1 and TRBJ2-2, with 8 bases aligning to TRBD1. Unmatched junction bases numbered 5, after V lost 4 bases and J lost 1 base. The CDR3 runs to 16 residues. Germline V CDR1 and CDR2: MGHRA, YSYEKL. The CDR3: CASSPRTGMNTGELFF. Here the CDR3 DNA reads TGCGCCAGCAGCCCACGGACAGGGATGAACACCGGGGAGCTGTTTTTT.

This rearrangement joins TRBV7-2 to TRBJ2-1, with a tentative D call TRBD1 (6 bases). V was cut by 5 bases and J by 12 bases, with 23 bases left in between. The germline gives CDR1 SGHTA, CDR2 FQGNSA. This CDR3 comprises 15 residues. CDR3 residues: CASSPGTARTGRQFF. The DNA for the CDR3 is TGTGCCAGCAGCCCCGGGACGGCCCGTACAGGGAGGCAGTTCTTC.

This clone appeared a single time. The J gene is TRBJ2-5, the V gene TRBV7-2; perhaps TRBD2 as D (6 bases). Germline V lookup: CDR1 SGHTA, CDR2 FQGNSA. Trimming shortened V by 0 bases and J by 4 bases, and 15 bases separated the two germline ends. CDR3 size: 16 residues. This CDR3 reads CASSLAGGSGGETQYF. CDR3 coding DNA: TGTGCCAGCAGCTTAGCCGGGGGTTCGGGTGGAGAGACCCAGTACTTC.

CDR3 loop: CASSVGQQNIQYF. CDR3 nucleotide sequence: TGTGCCAGCAGCGTCGGACAGCAAAACATTCAGTACTTC. This chain connects TRBV9 to TRBJ2-4; TRBD1 is a possible D gene (6 bases). The CDR3 sequence is 13 residues long. V was cut by 2 bases and J by 5 bases, with 8 bases left in between. Per germline, CDR1 SGDLS and CDR2 YYNGEE.

This chain uses TRBV5-6 with TRBJ2-7; weak D call: TRBD2 (6 bases). The CDR3 is 14 amino acids. Germline V gene lookup returns CDR1 SGHDT and CDR2 YYEEEE. Trimming cost V 4 bases and J 3 bases, with 14 bases left between them. The CDR3 is CASSRFWGGYEQYF. The CDR3 nucleotides are TGTGCCAGCAGCCGATTTTGGGGAGGCTACGAGCAGTACTTC.

V gene TRBV5-5 combines with J gene TRBJ1-3, with 7 bases that match TRBD1. V lost 1 base and J lost 2; bases outside the gene matches: 3. Germline values: CDR1 SGHKS, CDR2 YYEKEE (reference sequence). CDR3 size: 15 residues. The CDR3 DNA sequence: TGTGCCAGCAGCTTGAGGCAGGGGGCTGGAAACACCATATATTTT. This sequence encodes CASSLRQGAGNTIYF.

The CDR3 sequence is CSVDYGLAPYNEQFF. As DNA, the CDR3 is TGCAGCGTTGACTACGGACTAGCACCCTACAATGAGCAGTTCTTC. J is TRBJ2-1 and V is TRBV29-1; 8 nucleotides agree with TRBD2. CDR1 and CDR2 (germline): SQVTM, ANQGSEA. The ends lost 3 bases at V and 2 bases at J; junction bases unmatched: 6. CDR3 length equals 15 residues.

The chain employs TRBV5-5 and TRBJ2-7, with TRBD1 as a possible D gene (6 bases). The CDR3 has 17 residues. Between the trimmed V and J ends, which lost 2 bases and 0 bases, there was a span of 18 bases. Germline CDR1 reads SGHKS; CDR2 reads YYEKEE (reference sequence). As DNA, the CDR3 is TGTGCCAGCAGCTTAAAAGGGACATCGACGAGCTCCTACGAGCAGTACTTC. This translates into CASSLKGTSTSSYEQYF.

The chain links TRBV5-5 to TRBJ2-5; D call uncertain. The germline V and J ends were trimmed by 0 bases and 5 bases, with 8 bases remaining between them. Germline V CDR1 and CDR2: SGHKS, YYEKEE (reference sequence). The CDR3 consists of 13 residues. CDR3 in DNA: TGTGCCAGCAGCTTGGTGTTTCGGGAGACCCAGTACTTC. It translates to CASSLVFRETQYF.

The V gene is TRBV5-6, the J gene TRBJ1-5; no definite D call. CDR1 is SGHDT and CDR2 is YYEEEE in the germline V gene. V lost 0 bases and J lost 6, with 7 bases in between. This CDR3 is 13 amino acids long. The CDR3 nucleotides are TGTGCCAGCAGCTTGGAGGGAGTTCAGCCCCAGCATTTT. This sequence encodes CASSLEGVQPQHF. The variable domain in full, completed from reference TRBV5-6 and TRBJ1-5, reads DAGVTQSPTHLIKTRGQQVTLRCSPKSGHDTVSWYQQALGQGPQFIFQYYEEEERQRGNFPDRFSGHQFPNYSSELNVNALLLGDSALYLCASSLEGVQPQHFGDGTRLSIL.

The genes are TRBV6-5 and TRBJ1-2; TRBD1 matches at 8 bases. The V segment lost 3 bases and the J segment 2 bases; nucleotides outside the gene matches: 8. This CDR3 contains 16 residues. Germline V gives CDR1 MNHEY, CDR2 SVGAGI. This chain's CDR3 is CASSYHDRGLNYGYTF. The CDR3 nucleotides read TGTGCCAGCAGTTATCACGACAGGGGCTTAAACTATGGCTACACCTTC.

The chain carries TRBV21-1 and TRBJ2-3; TRBD2, the table's D call, lacks a check against the DNA. TRBV21-1 corresponds to a pseudogene. This CDR3 is 17 amino acids long. CDR3 in amino acids: CASSKVDGEISTDTQYF. The CDR3 DNA reads as TGTGCCAGCAGCAAAGTGGACGGGGAGATCAGTACAGATACGCAGTATTTT.

The chain couples TRBV9 to TRBJ2-5, with a weak D call TRBD1 (6 bases). Germline CDR1 is SGDLS and CDR2 is YYNGEE. Trimming removed 5 bases at V and 5 bases at J, with 22 bases between. This CDR3 has 16 residues. CDR3 sequence reads: CASSGSFGGFFETQYF. CDR3 in DNA: TGTGCCAGCAGTGGAAGTTTTGGGGGCTTCTTCGAGACCCAGTACTTC.

CDR3 nucleotide sequence: TGCGCCAGCAGCCTTGGACAGGGACACTCACCCCTCCACTTT. This sequence encodes CASSLGQGHSPLHF. The chain is built from TRBV4-1 and TRBJ1-6; 8 positions match TRBD1. This CDR3 has 14 residues. V trimming: 4 bases; J trimming: 10 bases; junction bases outside the gene matches: 6. Germline CDR1 and CDR2: MGHRA and YSYEKL.

The chain combines TRBV27 with TRBJ2-1, with unresolved D. CDR3 size: 15 residues. Trimming pared 3 bases from V and 4 bases from J, leaving 13 bases between. CDR1 MNHEY and CDR2 SMNVEV come from the germline V gene (reference sequence). CDR3 in amino acids: CASSFGGLSYNEQFF. The CDR3 bases are TGTGCCAGCAGTTTTGGCGGTCTTTCATACAATGAGCAGTTCTTC.